A selection of T cell receptor beta chains follows, all from one sample in a study of T cells in Graves' hyperthyroidism and ophthalmopathy. TCRdb ran MiXCR on the multiplex PCR reads and lists one entry per CDR3 protein. The sample has nearly 600,000 distinct CDR3 sequences, approximately 15% seen once; the top ten hold more than 6%. Sequencing was performed on blood. The source of these receptors is a woman under 30 with Graves' ophthalmopathy. The CDR3 runs from the conserved cysteine through the conserved F or W. The D gene is left open where the match is weak. Clone size is stated in some rows and not others, as once, few, many or a class when expanded.

CASSPLGQTSYEQYF | TGTGCCAGCTCACCACTTGGACAGACCTCCTACGAGCAGTACTTC | TRBV18 | many | TRBJ2-7 | NA
CASRGLGGGTDTQYF | TGTGCCAGCCGTGGGCTGGGCGGGGGCACAGATACGCAGTATTTT | TRBV12-3/TRBV12-4 | NA | TRBJ2-3 | NA
CASSYGQPSSYNEQFF | TGTGCCAGCAGTTACGGACAGCCCAGCTCCTACAATGAGCAGTTCTTC | TRBV6-2/TRBV6-3 | many | TRBJ2-1 | NA
CASNGAGGNEQFF | TGTGCCAGCAATGGGGCGGGAGGCAATGAGCAGTTCTTC | TRBV9 | few | TRBJ2-1 | TRBD2
CASSWQGGNQPQHF | TGTGCCAGTAGTTGGCAGGGAGGCAATCAGCCCCAGCATTTT | TRBV19 | few | TRBJ1-5 | NA
CASSLMGGLTDTQYF | TGTGCCAGCAGCTTAATGGGGGGCCTCACAGATACGCAGTATTTT | TRBV7-3 | many | TRBJ2-3 | NA
CASSLGTTGTQYF | TGTGCCAGCAGTTTAGGGACTACAGGGACCCAGTACTTC | TRBV12-3/TRBV12-4 | many | TRBJ2-5 | NA
CASRFGQGNGYTF | TGTGCCAGCAGATTCGGACAGGGAAATGGCTACACCTTC | TRBV6-2/TRBV6-3 | NA | TRBJ1-2 | TRBD1
CAWSAERGYQPQHF | TGTGCCTGGAGTGCTGAACGGGGGTATCAGCCCCAGCATTTT | TRBV30 | NA | TRBJ1-5 | NA
CASSLIRFRSTEAFF | TGTGCCAGCAGCTTAATACGGTTTCGGAGCACTGAAGCTTTCTTT | TRBV7-9 | many | TRBJ1-1 | NA
CASDAFPGSEAFF | TGTGCCAGCGACGCTTTCCCCGGGAGTGAAGCTTTCTTT | TRBV12-3/TRBV12-4 | many | TRBJ1-1 | NA
CASSLDSFSGANVLTF | TGCGCCAGCAGCTTGGACTCATTCTCTGGGGCCAACGTCCTGACTTTC | TRBV5-1 | many | TRBJ2-6 | NA
CATAELDGANTGELFF | TGTGCCACGGCCGAGTTGGACGGGGCGAACACCGGGGAGCTGTTTTTT | TRBV24-1 | few | TRBJ2-2 | NA
CASRVRGSLYNEQFF | TGTGCCAGCCGAGTGCGGGGGTCCCTCTACAATGAGCAGTTCTTC | TRBV7-8 | many | TRBJ2-1 | TRBD2
CAWSTTSGGLSYNEQFF | TGTGCCTGGAGTACGACTAGCGGGGGCCTATCCTACAATGAGCAGTTCTTC | TRBV30 | many | TRBJ2-1 | TRBD2
CASSYNLRGQPRRTEAFF | TGTGCCAGCAGCTATAACCTCAGGGGCCAACCTCGACGGACTGAAGCTTTCTTT | TRBV7-8 | NA | TRBJ1-1 | NA
CASSIIVNTEAFF | TGTGCCAGTAGTATAATCGTGAACACTGAAGCTTTCTTT | TRBV19 | many | TRBJ1-1 | NA
CASSEEGGANEKLFF | TGTGCCAGCAGTGAAGAGGGAGGGGCTAATGAAAAACTGTTTTTT | TRBV2 | many | TRBJ1-4 | NA
CASSLLRFQETQYF | TGCGCCAGCAGCTTGCTTCGCTTCCAAGAGACCCAGTACTTC | TRBV5-1 | few | TRBJ2-5 | NA
CATAPPGQGRDTQYF | TGTGCCACCGCCCCCCCCGGTCAGGGGAGAGATACGCAGTATTTT | TRBV24-1 | many | TRBJ2-3 | NA
CASSLGGYGNTEAFF | TGTGCCAGCAGTTTAGGGGGGTACGGGAACACTGAAGCTTTCTTT | TRBV6-2/TRBV6-3 | many | TRBJ1-1 | NA
CASSMGSFEQYF | TGTGCCAGCAGTATGGGGAGTTTCGAGCAGTACTTC | TRBV6-2/TRBV6-3 | many | TRBJ2-7 | NA
CASSQDSGTSGYTF | TGTGCCAGCAGCCAAGATAGTGGGACGTCGGGATACACCTTC | TRBV4-2 | NA | TRBJ1-2 | NA
CASSLARKSEQFF | TGTGCCAGCAGCTTAGCGCGCAAGTCTGAGCAGTTCTTC | TRBV7-2 | many | TRBJ2-1 | NA
CASSQVALASNEQFF | TGTGCCAGCAGCCAAGTTGCTCTCGCTAGCAATGAGCAGTTCTTC | TRBV14 | few | TRBJ2-1 | NA
CSARDSVGGYGYTF | TGCAGTGCTAGAGATAGTGTCGGAGGGTATGGCTACACCTTC | TRBV20-1 | many | TRBJ1-2 | NA
CASSLGPEGQGAYEQYF | TGTGCCAGCAGCTTGGGGCCGGAGGGACAGGGGGCCTACGAGCAGTACTTC | TRBV5-4 | few | TRBJ2-7 | TRBD1
CASSLANQETQYF | TGTGCCAGCAGTTTAGCTAACCAAGAGACCCAGTACTTC | TRBV28 | many | TRBJ2-5 | NA
CASSPRGVIEAFF | TGTGCCAGCAGTCCTCGAGGGGTTATTGAAGCTTTCTTT | TRBV27 | many | TRBJ1-1 | NA
CASKVGGAGTSGRAGELFF | TGTGCCAGCAAGGTCGGAGGGGCCGGGACTAGCGGGAGGGCCGGGGAGCTGTTTTTT | TRBV2 | many | TRBJ2-2 | TRBD2
CASSRKDREYYNEQFF | TGTGCCAGCAGCCGGAAGGACAGGGAATACTACAATGAGCAGTTCTTC | TRBV5-5 | many | TRBJ2-1 | TRBD1
CASSLIAATDTQYF | TGTGCCAGCAGCTTAATAGCGGCCACAGATACGCAGTATTTT | TRBV7-9 | many | TRBJ2-3 | NA
CASSLPDIHEQYF | TGTGCCAGCAGTTTACCCGACATCCACGAGCAGTACTTC | TRBV28 | many | TRBJ2-7 | NA
CAWSVREGDGQYF | TGTGCCTGGAGTGTACGGGAAGGGGACGGGCAGTACTTC | TRBV30 | few | TRBJ2-7 | NA
CASSLELAEIDEQYF | TGTGCCAGCAGCTTAGAACTAGCGGAAATCGACGAGCAGTACTTC | TRBV7-9 | many | TRBJ2-7 | TRBD2
CASSPSLGETQYF | TGTGCCAGCAGCCCCAGTCTGGGAGAGACCCAGTACTTC | TRBV7-3 | many | TRBJ2-5 | NA
CASSLVSYGYTF | TGTGCCAGCAGCTTAGTTAGCTATGGCTACACCTTC | TRBV28 | many | TRBJ1-2 | NA
CASSQHRDNYGYTF | TGCGCCAGCAGCCAACACCGGGACAACTATGGCTACACCTTC | TRBV4-1 | few | TRBJ1-2 | NA
CASSLDTSDQYF | TGCGCCAGCAGCCTCGACACTAGTGACCAGTACTTC | TRBV5-1 | many | TRBJ2-5 | NA
CASSYSTTGELFF | TGTGCCAGCAGTTACTCCACGACCGGGGAGCTGTTTTTT | TRBV6-2/TRBV6-3 | many | TRBJ2-2 | NA
CASSFRAGGPREQYF | TGTGCCAGCAGCTTTCGGGCGGGAGGGCCGAGAGAGCAGTACTTC | TRBV7-2 | NA | TRBJ2-7 | TRBD2
CASSIQGAGETQYF | TGTGCCAGTAGTATCCAGGGGGCGGGGGAGACCCAGTACTTC | TRBV19 | few | TRBJ2-5 | TRBD1
CASSYSAESGNTIYF | TGTGCCAGCAGTTACTCCGCAGAGTCTGGAAACACCATATATTTT | TRBV6-5 | many | TRBJ1-3 | NA
CASSSIAGGFSYNEQFF | TGTGCCAGCAGCTCCATAGCGGGAGGGTTCTCCTACAATGAGCAGTTCTTC | TRBV7-2 | NA | TRBJ2-1 | TRBD2
CAWRGAGETQYF | TGTGCCTGGCGGGGGGCTGGTGAGACCCAGTACTTC | TRBV30 | few | TRBJ2-5 | NA
CASSPYKSYEQYF | TGCGCCAGCAGCCCCTATAAATCCTACGAGCAGTACTTC | TRBV5-1 | NA | TRBJ2-7 | NA
CASSHVLQEVATNEKLFF | TGTGCCAGCAGCCATGTGCTGCAAGAGGTTGCAACTAATGAAAAACTGTTTTTT | TRBV4-2 | NA | TRBJ1-4 | NA
CSARSLTIPGELFF | TGCAGTGCTAGATCCCTCACCATCCCCGGGGAGCTGTTTTTT | TRBV20-1 | few | TRBJ2-2 | NA
CSARTGFEKLFF | TGCAGTGCTAGGACAGGATTTGAAAAACTGTTTTTT | TRBV20-1 | many | TRBJ1-4 | NA
CASSYPRGGESTDTQYF | TGTGCCAGCAGCTATCCAAGAGGAGGGGAGTCCACAGATACGCAGTATTTT | TRBV9 | many | TRBJ2-3 | NA
CASSSSGNPPSEQFF | TGTGCCAGCAGTTCTAGCGGGAACCCCCCTAGTGAGCAGTTCTTC | TRBV28 | many | TRBJ2-1 | TRBD2
CASVGQGTEAFF | TGTGCCAGCGTTGGACAGGGGACTGAAGCTTTCTTT | TRBV2 | many | TRBJ1-1 | TRBD1
CASSFPGRTTNEKLFF | TGTGCCAGCAGTTTCCCGGGACGAACAACTAATGAAAAACTGTTTTTT | TRBV28 | many | TRBJ1-4 | NA
CSAPTGLGNTIYF | TGCAGTGCCCCTACAGGGTTAGGAAACACCATATATTTT | TRBV20-1 | NA | TRBJ1-3 | NA
CASSELAEVTDTQYF | TGCGCCAGCAGCGAACTAGCGGAGGTCACAGATACGCAGTATTTT | TRBV4-1 | NA | TRBJ2-3 | TRBD2
CASIEIGQNEKLLF | TGTGCCAGCATCGAGATAGGACAGAATGAAAAACTGCTTTTT | TRBV2 | NA | TRBJ1-4 | NA
CASSLAKGFAGYTF | TGTGCCAGCAGCTTGGCCAAGGGGTTTGCGGGCTACACCTTC | TRBV11-1 | few | TRBJ1-2 | NA
CASSSGPNSYEQYF | TGTGCCAGCAGCTCGGGTCCAAATTCCTACGAGCAGTACTTC | TRBV13 | many | TRBJ2-7 | NA
CAWIPGLRRNTEAFF | TGTGCCTGGATTCCGGGACTCCGAAGGAACACTGAAGCTTTCTTT | TRBV30 | NA | TRBJ1-1 | NA
CASSLALSGLYPAGGSREQYF | TGTGCCAGCAGCTTAGCGTTAAGTGGTTTATATCCAGCGGGAGGATCGAGAGAGCAGTACTTC | TRBV7-9 | NA | TRBJ2-7 | TRBD2